This T cell receptor (beta chain) was observed in a study of response to subunit inactivated influenza vaccine. Points from the study as a whole: Few additional T cells are recruited per seasonal influenza vaccination, authors suggested.

As regards this clonotype: Its specificity is unknown.

Each CDR3 protein gets one entry after TCRdb re-called the RT-PCR reads with MiXCR. Of 530,000 or so distinct CDR3 sequences listed, around 15% are singletons. The sequence came from a man aged 45-65 years who received an inactivated influenza vaccine. This specimen was PBMCs from blood, taken about 11 days after vaccination.

CDR3 DNA: TGTGCCAGCAGCCCCCGACTCCGGGACAGGGGAAAATACGAGCAGTACTTC. Encoded protein: CASSPRLRDRGKYEQYF. The chain employs TRBV11-2 and TRBJ2-7; 10 bases agree with TRBD1. The CDR3 sequence is 17 residues long. J gave up 4 bases and V 5 bases, and 14 bases lay outside the gene matches. Looked up from germline, CDR1 is SGHAT and CDR2 is FQNNGV.